These 32 T cell receptor beta chains came from one sample sequenced in a study of OX40 agonist ivuxolimab in advanced cancers. Libraries were prepared by immunoSEQ multiplex PCR; TCRdb keeps only in-frame clonotypes and omits some of them. The table includes 45,000 to 65,000 clones, approximately 86% detected once. The sample consisted of CD4+ or CD8+ T cells sorted from blood, taken in a trial of the OX40 agonist ivuxolimab. The receptors here all came from an adult with an advanced solid tumor such as melanoma, head and neck, liver or kidney cancer.

The V call is TRBV10-2, the J call TRBJ2-5; weak D call: TRBD2 (6 bases). The length of the CDR3 is 12 residues. The ends were cut back, 3 bases at V and 5 bases at J, with 7 bases in the middle. Germline lookup yields CDR1 WSHSY and CDR2 SAAADI. CDR3 bases: TGCGCCAGCAGTGAAAGCGGGGAGACCCAGTACTTC. It translates to CASSESGETQYF.

This chain connects TRBV6-5 to TRBJ2-2; D unclear. CDR1 and CDR2 from the germline V gene are MNHEY and SVGAGI. This CDR3 spans 16 amino acids. The V end was cut by 0 bases, the J end by 0 bases, with 8 bases between. In DNA form, the CDR3 reads TGTGCCAGCAGTTACTCTGTCGGTACGAACACCGGGGAGCTGTTTTTT. Translated, it gives CASSYSVGTNTGELFF.

The V gene is TRBV7-2, the J gene TRBJ2-2, with 7 bases matching TRBD1. V shed 6 bases and J 1 base; nucleotides not matched to a gene: 8. The CDR3 runs to 16 residues. Germline CDR1 is SGHTA and CDR2 is FQGNSA. The CDR3 sequence: CASRTGWSMNTGELFF. In DNA, the CDR3 is TGTGCCAGCAGGACAGGGTGGTCGATGAACACCGGGGAGCTGTTTTTT.

This clone was seen only once. The chain has TRBV28 and TRBJ1-5; D gene uncertain. The CDR3 spans 13 residues. V was clipped by 7 bases and J by 0 bases, with 7 bases between them. Germline CDR1 and CDR2: MDHEN and SYDVKM. DNA for the CDR3: TGTGCCAGCACCCCGTATAGCAATCAGCCCCAGCATTTT. Translating it yields CASTPYSNQPQHF.

V is TRBV7-6 and J is TRBJ2-5; 7 bases fit TRBD1. With V trimmed by 5 bases and J by 5 bases, 2 bases remained unmatched. This CDR3 is 12 amino acids long. Germline CDR1 reads SGHVS; CDR2 reads FNYEAQ. In DNA form, the CDR3 reads TGTGCCAGCAGCCCGACAGGGGAGACCCAGTACTTC. Encoded protein: CASSPTGETQYF.

V usage is TRBV7-2 and J usage is TRBJ2-2; D is perhaps TRBD1 or TRBD2 (5 bases each). CDR3 length: 15 amino acids. The V gene lost 6 bases and the J gene lost 1 base, with 12 bases spanning the gap. The V gene's germline CDR1 is SGHTA and CDR2 FQGNSA. CDR3 DNA sequence: TGTGCCAGCAGTCCTAGCAGGGTGAACACCGGGGAGCTGTTTTTT. It codes for CASSPSRVNTGELFF.

The chain joins TRBV7-2 to TRBJ2-3; possible D gene TRBD2, 5 bases. V lost 5 bases and J 0 bases, leaving 15 bases between the germline ends. This CDR3 region has 16 residues. Germline loops: CDR1 SGHTA, CDR2 FQGNSA. The CDR3 here is CASSPRGTSSTDTQYF. The CDR3 nucleotides read TGTGCCAGCAGCCCCCGGGGTACATCTAGCACAGATACGCAGTATTTT.

The J gene is TRBJ1-2, the V gene TRBV11-2; D possibly corresponds to TRBD1 (6 bases). Trimming took 2 bases from V and 8 from J, leaving 15 bases between them. CDR1 and CDR2 from the germline V gene are SGHAT and FQNNGV. There are 14 residues in the CDR3. CDR3 protein: CASSLSAGGQGYTF. The CDR3 DNA reads as TGTGCCAGCAGCTTATCCGCTGGGGGGCAGGGCTACACCTTC.

The chain uses TRBV5-1 and TRBJ2-1; no clear D gene. The ends were cut back, 1 base at V and 8 bases at J, with 7 bases in the middle. Germline V gene sequence: CDR1 SGHRS, CDR2 YFSETQ. The CDR3 totals 12 residues. CDR3 nucleotide sequence: TGCGCCAGCAGCTTGCGTGGGGATGAGCAGTTCTTC. Translated: CASSLRGDEQFF.

Here the CDR3 DNA reads TGTGCCAGCAGCCCTGTGGGCACCGAGGGGGAAAAACTGTTTTTT. This gives the protein CASSPVGTEGEKLFF. The chain couples TRBV28 to TRBJ1-4; weak D call: TRBD1 (5 bases). The CDR3 has 15 residues. From germline, CDR1 is MDHEN and CDR2 SYDVKM. Trimming left V 6 bases short and J 8 bases short, with 19 bases between.

The V and J genes are TRBV19 and TRBJ2-7; 8 bases agree with TRBD1. The junction had 6 bases not matched to a gene; V was cut back by 8 bases and J by 3 bases. The CDR3 is 13 amino acids. Germline values: CDR1 LNHDA, CDR2 SQIVND (reference sequence). The CDR3 nucleotides are TGTGCCAGTCAGGACAGGGCGGGCTACGAGCAGTACTTC. Its protein product is CASQDRAGYEQYF. Looking up the rest from reference TRBV19 and TRBJ2-7 gives the full variable domain: DGGITQSPKYLFRKEGQNVTLSCEQNLNHDAMYWYRQDPGQGLRLIYYSQIVNDFQKGDIAEGYSVSREKKESFPLTVTSAQKNPTAFYLCASQDRAGYEQYFGPGTRLTVT.

This clone appeared once. CDR3 nucleotide sequence: TGTGCCAGCAGCTCCGACGGGCGGAACACTGAAGCTTTCTTT. This codes for CASSSDGRNTEAFF. This chain uses TRBV11-3 with TRBJ1-1; D gene uncertain. CDR1 is SGHNT and CDR2 is YENEEA in the germline V gene. V shed 4 bases and J shed 1 base, with 10 bases lying between them. This CDR3 is 14 amino acids long.

The genes are TRBV19 and TRBJ2-1; D possibly corresponds to TRBD2 (6 bases). The CDR3 runs 15 residues. Germline CDR1 is LNHDA and CDR2 is SQIVND (reference sequence). Trimming removed 4 bases from V and 7 bases from J, with 17 bases in between. The CDR3 DNA follows: TGTGCCAGTAGTAGGGGAGCGGGTGGGGGAAATGAGCAGTTCTTC. Translation: CASSRGAGGGNEQFF.

The J gene is TRBJ2-3, the V gene TRBV5-4; a weak D match, TRBD2 (5 bases). From germline, CDR1 is SGHNT and CDR2 YYREEE (reference sequence). Trimming removed 0 bases from V and 4 bases from J, with 6 bases in between. The CDR3 runs 13 residues. Here the CDR3 reads CASSLAGADTQYF. In DNA, the CDR3 is TGTGCCAGCAGCTTGGCCGGGGCAGATACGCAGTATTTT.

This clone showed up just a few times. The rearrangement joins TRBV7-2 to TRBJ2-2; tentative D call: TRBD2 (6 bases). Trimming cost V 10 bases and J 1 base, with 13 bases left between them. Germline V gene lookup returns CDR1 SGHTA and CDR2 FQGNSA. CDR3 length: 14 residues. CDR3 bases: TGTGCCACTGAACGGCGGGGGAACACCGGGGAGCTGTTTTTT. It translates to CATERRGNTGELFF.

In nucleotides, the CDR3 is TGCGCCAGCACCAGACTAGGAGGGGGGAGAGATACGCAGTATTTT. Translating gives CASTRLGGGRDTQYF. This chain connects TRBV5-1 to TRBJ2-3; D may match TRBD1 or TRBD2 (6 bases each). The germline CDR1 and CDR2 sequences are SGHRS and YFSETQ. The V gene lost 6 bases and the J gene lost 5 bases, with 19 bases spanning the gap. This CDR3 has 15 residues.

This sequence joins TRBV7-2 and TRBJ1-5; possibly TRBD1 for D (5 bases). This CDR3 has 18 amino acids. Germline V gene lookup returns CDR1 SGHTA and CDR2 FQGNSA. Trimming took 4 bases from V and 1 from J, leaving 20 bases between them. As DNA, the CDR3 is TGTGCCAGCAGCTACACATTTTCAGGGCAGGGAAGCAATCAGCCCCAGCATTTT. Protein product: CASSYTFSGQGSNQPQHF.

The chain links TRBV18 to TRBJ2-5; 11 nucleotides agree with TRBD2. V trimming: 3 bases; J trimming: 3 bases; junction bases outside the gene matches: 0. The CDR3 is 14 residues long. Germline V gene sequence: CDR1 KGHSH, CDR2 LQKENI. CDR3 DNA: TGTGCCAGCTCACCGGGACTAGCGGAAGAGACCCAGTACTTC. The encoded protein is CASSPGLAEETQYF.

The chain employs TRBV5-1 and TRBJ2-5; 12 nucleotides line up with TRBD2. The CDR3 loop spans 14 amino acids. J was trimmed by 5 bases and V by 5 bases; bases with no gene match: 4. CDR1 and CDR2 from the germline V gene are SGHRS and YFSETQ. DNA of the CDR3: TGCGCCAGCAGGGAGACTAGCGGGGGTGAGACCCAGTACTTC. Translated, it gives CASRETSGGETQYF.

The gene calls are TRBV10-3 and TRBJ2-5, with 8 bases aligning to TRBD1. The germline V gene encodes CDR1 ENHRY and CDR2 SYGVKD. The CDR3 is made up of 14 amino acids. With 6 bases clipped from V and 3 bases from J, the junction kept 6 bases outside the gene matches. CDR3 in amino acids: CAISRTGLEETQYF. The DNA of the CDR3 is TGTGCCATCAGCCGGACAGGGTTGGAAGAGACCCAGTACTTC.

This rearrangement joins TRBV7-2 to TRBJ2-5; perhaps D is TRBD1 or TRBD2 (5 bases each). Germline assignment: CDR1 SGHTA and CDR2 FQGNSA. The V end was cut by 5 bases, the J end by 7 bases, with 17 bases between. The CDR3 is 14 amino acids. CDR3 amino acids: CASSLGTSLLTQYF. The CDR3 nucleotides read TGTGCCAGCAGCCTCGGGACGTCCCTTCTGACCCAGTACTTC.

The chain combines TRBV28 with TRBJ2-3; 9 bases line up with TRBD1. Germline CDR1 MDHEN, CDR2 SYDVKM. J was trimmed by 4 bases and V by 6 bases; bases with no gene match: 11. CDR3 length equals 16 residues. CDR3 residues: CASSSPQGAGADTQYF. The CDR3, as DNA: TGTGCCAGCAGCTCGCCACAGGGGGCGGGCGCAGATACGCAGTATTTT.

The rearrangement uses TRBV7-9 and TRBJ1-6; D ambiguous. Trimming took 1 base from V and 10 from J, leaving 14 bases between them. Germline-derived CDR1 and CDR2 are SEHNR and FQNEAQ (reference sequence). The CDR3 runs to 15 residues. CDR3 region: CASSLGANGRSPLHF. DNA of the CDR3: TGTGCCAGCAGCTTAGGGGCCAATGGGCGGTCACCCCTCCACTTT. Full variable domain (missing parts from reference TRBV7-9 and TRBJ1-6): DTGVSQNPRHKITKRGQNVTFRCDPISEHNRLYWYRQTLGQGPEFLTYFQNEAQLEKSRLLSDRFSAERPKGSFSTLEIQRTEQGDSAMYLCASSLGANGRSPLHFGNGTRLTVT.

The V call is TRBV18, the J call TRBJ2-1; TRBD2 matches 9 bases. Germline V CDR1 and CDR2: KGHSH, LQKENI. Germline trimming cut 6 bases from V and 2 bases from J; bases unmatched to any gene: 2. CDR3 length equals 14 residues. DNA for the CDR3: TGTGCCAGCTCCGCGGGGGGGGCCTACAATGAGCAGTTCTTC. Translating gives CASSAGGAYNEQFF.

A single count supports this clone. The V call is TRBV5-1, the J call TRBJ2-7; 10 bases are shared with TRBD2. Germline V CDR1 and CDR2: SGHRS, YFSETQ. This CDR3 contains 18 residues. With V trimmed by 4 bases and J by 6 bases, 19 bases remained unmatched. CDR3 coding DNA: TGCGCCAGCAGCATACCCTCCCCCTCTAGCGGGAGTGTATCCGAGCAGTACTTC. This gives the protein CASSIPSPSSGSVSEQYF. The variable domain in full, with the rest retrieved from reference TRBV5-1 and TRBJ2-7, is KAGVTQTPRYLIKTRGQQVTLSCSPISGHRSVSWYQQTPGQGLQFLFEYFSETQRNKGNFPGRFSGRQFSNSRSEMNVSTLELGDSALYLCASSIPSPSSGSVSEQYFGPGTRLTVT.

The chain employs TRBV19 and TRBJ1-1; tentative D call: TRBD1 (6 bases). CDR1 is LNHDA and CDR2 is SQIVND in the germline V gene (reference sequence). Trimming left V 5 bases short and J 1 base short, with 17 bases between. The CDR3 length is 16 residues. The CDR3 protein is CASSPLNGGGNTEAFF. As DNA, the CDR3 is TGTGCCAGTAGTCCCCTTAACGGAGGGGGGAACACTGAAGCTTTCTTT.

This CDR3 is CASTRTVLAKNIQYF. The CDR3 nucleotides are TGTGCCAGCACCAGGACAGTACTAGCCAAAAACATTCAGTACTTC. This chain uses TRBV2 with TRBJ2-4, with a possible D match to TRBD1 (6 bases). V was cut by 7 bases and J by 0 bases, with 13 bases left in between. From germline, CDR1 is SNHLY and CDR2 FYNNEI. This CDR3 has 15 residues.

This clone appeared a single time. The rearrangement uses TRBV18 and TRBJ1-5; 10 bases agree with TRBD1. Germline V gives CDR1 KGHSH, CDR2 LQKENI. This CDR3 comprises 17 residues. J lost 2 bases, V lost 5 bases, and 9 bases had no gene match. CDR3 DNA: TGTGCCAGCTCAGCAAGACAGGGGGCGAGGGGCAATCAGCCCCAGCATTTT. Translating gives CASSARQGARGNQPQHF.

This rearrangement joins TRBV2 to TRBJ2-7; D unresolved. This CDR3 comprises 12 residues. Germline CDR1 is SNHLY and CDR2 is FYNNEI. V lost 10 bases and J lost 2, with 12 bases in between. CDR3 nucleotide sequence: TGTGCCACCACGGTCCCTCCCTACGAGCAGTACTTC. Translation: CATTVPPYEQYF.

This clone was observed a single time. The chain employs TRBV6-6 and TRBJ2-7; 13 bases are a match to TRBD2. There are 15 residues in the CDR3. Germline V lookup: CDR1 MNHNY, CDR2 SVGAGI (reference sequence). The J segment lost 4 bases and the V segment lost 6 bases, leaving 6 bases of the junction unmatched. The CDR3 loop reads CASRSLAGGPYEQYF. As DNA, the CDR3 is TGTGCCAGCAGGTCACTAGCGGGAGGGCCTTACGAGCAGTACTTC.

The J gene is TRBJ1-2, the V gene TRBV6-5, with 8 positions matching TRBD1. CDR1 and CDR2 from the germline V gene are MNHEY and SVGAGI. The CDR3 has 15 residues. J lost 4 bases, V lost 5 bases, and 9 bases had no gene match. CDR3 in DNA: TGTGCCAGCAGTGGCTCCGGACAGGGAGGCTATGGCTACACCTTC. As protein: CASSGSGQGGYGYTF.

The chain's CDR3 is CASSERLAGYTF. CDR3 nucleotides: TGCGCCAGCAGTGAGCGACTGGCTGGCTACACCTTC. This chain uses TRBV10-2 with TRBJ1-2; no definite D call. V lost 2 bases, J lost 7 bases, and 8 bases lay in between. From germline, CDR1 is WSHSY and CDR2 SAAADI. The CDR3 length is 12 residues.